This T cell receptor (beta chain) was documented in a study of post-analysis software for immune sequencing data. For the study at large: Clinical courses comprised relapsing-remitting, secondary progressive and progressive-relapsing multiple sclerosis. Regarding the study as a whole: Comparison of patients with controls showed four or five TRBV segments more frequent in patients, TRBV5-6, TRBV5-1 and TRBV20-1 among them. Multiple sclerosis was associated with a significant reduction in normalized Chao1 diversity relative to controls.

This clonotype has only a few counts. Its antigen remains unknown. The germline V and J ends were trimmed by 0 bases and 8 bases, with 11 bases remaining between them. The CDR3 totals 14 residues. The V gene's germline CDR1 is SGHAT and CDR2 FQNNGV. cDNA libraries of TCR beta carried unique molecular identifiers. Some 500,000 cDNA molecules were obtained from about 0.98 to 11 million T cells. TCRdb re-derived calls from the PCR reads in MiXCR, one entry per CDR3 protein. This table holds 450,000 to 650,000 distinct CDR3 sequences, about 40% found once. J is TRBJ2-1 and V is TRBV11-2, with D possibly matching TRBD2 (6 bases). Sequencing input: blood. The source is a girl under 18 with multiple sclerosis. The CDR3 loop reads CASSLDIGGHEQFF. As DNA, the CDR3 is TGTGCCAGCAGCTTAGATATAGGAGGGCATGAGCAGTTCTTC.